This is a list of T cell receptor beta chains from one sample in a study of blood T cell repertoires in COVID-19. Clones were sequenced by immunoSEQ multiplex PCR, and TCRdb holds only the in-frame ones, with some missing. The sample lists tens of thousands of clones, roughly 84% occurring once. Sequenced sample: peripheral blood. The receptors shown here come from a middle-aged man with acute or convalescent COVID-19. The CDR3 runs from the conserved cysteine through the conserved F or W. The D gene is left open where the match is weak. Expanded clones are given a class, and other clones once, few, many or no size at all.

CDR3nt: TGCAGCGCTGGGGACAGGGCCAATGAAAAACTGTTTTTT; CDR3aa: CSAGDRANEKLFF; j_gene: TRBJ1-4; d_gene: TRBD1; abundance: -; v_gene: TRBV29-1
CDR3nt: TGTGCCAGCTCACCACGACCTCTAGCGGGAGTTTTAAATGAGCAGTTCTTC; CDR3aa: CASSPRPLAGVLNEQFF; j_gene: TRBJ2-1; d_gene: TRBD2; abundance: -; v_gene: TRBV18
CDR3nt: TGTGCCAGCAGCTTAGGCCAAGGGTCGGGGAATGAGCAGTTCTTC; CDR3aa: CASSLGQGSGNEQFF; j_gene: TRBJ2-1; d_gene: -; abundance: -; v_gene: TRBV7-9
CDR3nt: TGTGCCAGCAGCTTGGTAGACAGGCAAACTGAAGCTTTCTTT; CDR3aa: CASSLVDRQTEAFF; j_gene: TRBJ1-1; d_gene: -; abundance: -; v_gene: TRBV5-4
CDR3nt: TGTGCCAGCAGCCGAAGACTAGCGGGAGGGCCAGATACGCAGTATTTT; CDR3aa: CASSRRLAGGPDTQYF; j_gene: TRBJ2-3; d_gene: TRBD2; abundance: -; v_gene: TRBV11-3
CDR3nt: TGCGCCAGCAGTGAGTCAGGGGGCTATGGCTACACCTTC; CDR3aa: CASSESGGYGYTF; j_gene: TRBJ1-2; d_gene: -; abundance: -; v_gene: TRBV10-2
CDR3nt: TGTGCCAGCAGTCCAGGTAGTTCTAATTCACCCCTCCACTTT; CDR3aa: CASSPGSSNSPLHF; j_gene: TRBJ1-6; d_gene: -; abundance: -; v_gene: TRBV3-1/TRBV3-2
CDR3nt: TGCAGCGTAGCCGGGACAGGAGAAATCGTCTACGAGCAGTACTTC; CDR3aa: CSVAGTGEIVYEQYF; j_gene: TRBJ2-7; d_gene: TRBD1; abundance: -; v_gene: TRBV29-1
CDR3nt: TGTGCCAGCTCTTACACGGGGTACAATGAGCAGTTCTTC; CDR3aa: CASSYTGYNEQFF; j_gene: TRBJ2-1; d_gene: -; abundance: few; v_gene: TRBV18
CDR3nt: TGTGCCTGGAGTAGGCAGGGGATGGACTACACCTTC; CDR3aa: CAWSRQGMDYTF; j_gene: TRBJ1-2; d_gene: -; abundance: -; v_gene: TRBV30
CDR3nt: TGCGCCAGCAGCTACGACAGGGGGCCCTACGAGCAGTACTTC; CDR3aa: CASSYDRGPYEQYF; j_gene: TRBJ2-7; d_gene: TRBD1; abundance: -; v_gene: TRBV5-1
CDR3nt: TGTGCCACCAGCAACTACCGGGACATGTACCAAGAGACCCAGTACTTC; CDR3aa: CATSNYRDMYQETQYF; j_gene: TRBJ2-5; d_gene: -; abundance: -; v_gene: TRBV15
CDR3nt: TGTGCCAGTACCCTGACAGGAAGAAACACCATATATTTT; CDR3aa: CASTLTGRNTIYF; j_gene: TRBJ1-3; d_gene: -; abundance: -; v_gene: TRBV19
CDR3nt: TGTGCCAGCACCCCAGCGGGGGGGTACGAGCAGTACTTC; CDR3aa: CASTPAGGYEQYF; j_gene: TRBJ2-7; d_gene: TRBD2; abundance: -; v_gene: TRBV6-2/TRBV6-3
CDR3nt: TGCGCCAGCAGCTTGATGACAGGGGCCTATAATTCACCCCTCCACTTT; CDR3aa: CASSLMTGAYNSPLHF; j_gene: TRBJ1-6; d_gene: TRBD1; abundance: -; v_gene: TRBV5-1
CDR3nt: TGTGCCAGCAGTAAAAGACTAGCGGGAGACTACGAGCAGTACTTC; CDR3aa: CASSKRLAGDYEQYF; j_gene: TRBJ2-7; d_gene: TRBD2; abundance: -; v_gene: TRBV6-5
CDR3nt: TGCGCCAGCAGCGGGACAGGGGATAGCAATCAGCCCCAGCATTTT; CDR3aa: CASSGTGDSNQPQHF; j_gene: TRBJ1-5; d_gene: TRBD1; abundance: -; v_gene: TRBV5-1
CDR3nt: TGCGCCAGCAGCCTCGGCGGGGGGGCGGATACGCAGTATTTT; CDR3aa: CASSLGGGADTQYF; j_gene: TRBJ2-3; d_gene: TRBD2; abundance: -; v_gene: TRBV4-1
CDR3nt: TGTGCCAGCAGTGTATCAGGGGTGGAGACCCAGTACTTC; CDR3aa: CASSVSGVETQYF; j_gene: TRBJ2-5; d_gene: -; abundance: -; v_gene: TRBV2
CDR3nt: TGCAGCGTTGAGGGCCAATTAGGAGCTTTCTTT; CDR3aa: CSVEGQLGAFF; j_gene: TRBJ1-1; d_gene: -; abundance: -; v_gene: TRBV29-1